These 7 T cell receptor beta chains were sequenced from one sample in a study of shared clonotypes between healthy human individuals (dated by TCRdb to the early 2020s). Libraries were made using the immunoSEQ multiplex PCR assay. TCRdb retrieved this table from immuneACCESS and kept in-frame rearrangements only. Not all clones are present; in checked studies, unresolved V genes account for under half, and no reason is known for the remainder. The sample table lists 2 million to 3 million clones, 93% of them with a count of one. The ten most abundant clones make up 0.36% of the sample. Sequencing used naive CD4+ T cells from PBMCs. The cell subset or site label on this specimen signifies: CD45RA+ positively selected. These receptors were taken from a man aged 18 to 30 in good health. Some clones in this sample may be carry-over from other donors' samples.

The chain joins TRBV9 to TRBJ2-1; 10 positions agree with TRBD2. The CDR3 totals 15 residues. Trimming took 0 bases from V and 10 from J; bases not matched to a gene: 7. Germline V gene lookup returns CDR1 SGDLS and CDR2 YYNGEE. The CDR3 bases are TGTGCCAGCAGCGTAGGGCTAGCGGGAGAGGAGGAGCAGTTCTTC. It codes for CASSVGLAGEEEQFF.

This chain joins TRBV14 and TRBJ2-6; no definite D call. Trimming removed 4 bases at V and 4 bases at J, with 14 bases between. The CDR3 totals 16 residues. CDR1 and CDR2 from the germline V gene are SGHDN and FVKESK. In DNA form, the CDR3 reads TGTGCCAGCAGCCCGACGTGGCCATTAGGGGCCAACGTCCTGACTTTC. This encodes CASSPTWPLGANVLTF. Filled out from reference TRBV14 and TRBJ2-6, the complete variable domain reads EAGVTQFPSHSVIEKGQTVTLRCDPISGHDNLYWYRRVMGKEIKFLLHFVKESKQDESGMPNNRFLAERTGGTYSTLKVQPAELEDSGVYFCASSPTWPLGANVLTFGAGSRLTVL.

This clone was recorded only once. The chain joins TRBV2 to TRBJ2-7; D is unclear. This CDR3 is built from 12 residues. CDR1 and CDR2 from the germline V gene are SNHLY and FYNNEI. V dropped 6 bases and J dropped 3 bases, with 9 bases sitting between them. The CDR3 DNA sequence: TGTGCCAGCAGATCGGACCTCTACGAGCAGTACTTC. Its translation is CASRSDLYEQYF.

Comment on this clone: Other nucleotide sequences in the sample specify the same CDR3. The CDR3: CASSVVTSGYNEQFF. DNA for the CDR3: TGTGCCAGCAGCGTAGTGACTAGCGGATACAATGAGCAGTTCTTC. The chain employs TRBV9 and TRBJ2-1, with 9 bases aligning to TRBD2. The CDR3 has 15 residues. Germline lookup yields CDR1 SGDLS and CDR2 YYNGEE. J lost 4 bases, V lost 0 bases, and 2 bases had no gene match.

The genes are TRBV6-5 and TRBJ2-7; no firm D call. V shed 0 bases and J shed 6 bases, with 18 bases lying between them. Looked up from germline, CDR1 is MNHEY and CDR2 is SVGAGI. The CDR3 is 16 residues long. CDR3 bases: TGTGCCAGCAGTTACTCAGGTCGGCAGCTCCCGACCGAGCAGTACTTC. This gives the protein CASSYSGRQLPTEQYF.

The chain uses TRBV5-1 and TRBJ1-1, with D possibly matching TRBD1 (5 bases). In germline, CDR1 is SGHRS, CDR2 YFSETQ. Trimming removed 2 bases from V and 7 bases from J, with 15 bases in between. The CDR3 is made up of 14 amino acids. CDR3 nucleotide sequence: TGCGCCAGCAGCTTCTCGGGCCCGGGGGGTGAAGCTTTCTTT. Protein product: CASSFSGPGGEAFF. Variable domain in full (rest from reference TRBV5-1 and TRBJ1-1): KAGVTQTPRYLIKTRGQQVTLSCSPISGHRSVSWYQQTPGQGLQFLFEYFSETQRNKGNFPGRFSGRQFSNSRSEMNVSTLELGDSALYLCASSFSGPGGEAFFGQGTRLTVV.

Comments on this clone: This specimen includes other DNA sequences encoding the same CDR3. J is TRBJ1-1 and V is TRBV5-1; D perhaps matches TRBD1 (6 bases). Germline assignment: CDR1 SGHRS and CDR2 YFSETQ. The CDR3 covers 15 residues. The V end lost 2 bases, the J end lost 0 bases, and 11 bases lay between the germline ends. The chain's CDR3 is CASSFTGPLNTEAFF. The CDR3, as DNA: TGCGCCAGCAGCTTTACAGGGCCACTGAACACTGAAGCTTTCTTT. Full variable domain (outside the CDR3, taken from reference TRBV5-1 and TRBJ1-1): KAGVTQTPRYLIKTRGQQVTLSCSPISGHRSVSWYQQTPGQGLQFLFEYFSETQRNKGNFPGRFSGRQFSNSRSEMNVSTLELGDSALYLCASSFTGPLNTEAFFGQGTRLTVV.